Listed below are T cell receptor beta chains from one sample, sequenced in a study of cytomegalovirus exposure and HLA in healthy donors. Only in-frame clones appear in the TCRdb table, and some are missing; sequencing was by immunoSEQ multiplex PCR. The sample includes some 190,000 clones, about 88% of them seen just once. What was sequenced was PBMCs. The origin of the receptors is a woman in her twenties or thirties in good health and CMV-seronegative. Both conserved end residues are part of each CDR3. Fields, in order: J gene, V gene, CDR3 protein.

>TRBJ1-2|TRBV2
CASSGTGYPSGYTF
>TRBJ1-1|TRBV29-1
CSVARYQGGTEAFF
>TRBJ2-1|TRBV5-1
CASSPYPGQTNEQFF
>TRBJ1-1|TRBV9
CASSVDIASTEAFF
>TRBJ2-3|TRBV11-2
CASSLGTLYTDTQYF
>TRBJ2-7|TRBV5-1
CASSQTGSKGGEQYF
>TRBJ1-5|TRBV27
CASSLGRGQPQHF
>TRBJ2-7|TRBV9
CASSLGTATYEQYF
>TRBJ2-1|TRBV7-9
CASSSLAEQFF
>TRBJ2-3|TRBV19
CASSHPRGRTSTDTQYF
>TRBJ2-5|TRBV5-1
CASSFGSTTQYF
>TRBJ2-1|TRBV9
CASSGQGGNSYNEQFF
>TRBJ1-5|TRBV7-6
CALGPRGCSAQHF
>TRBJ2-4|TRBV7-9
CASSLGGVKNIQYF
>TRBJ2-5|TRBV5-1
CASRQTSGISQETQYF
>TRBJ1-2|TRBV6-6
CASSPRDIENYGYTF
>TRBJ2-2|TRBV5-5
CASSLSQGPNTGELFF
>TRBJ1-2|TRBV19
CASSPGTADYGYTF
>TRBJ2-3|TRBV2
CASRSSGGADTQYF
>TRBJ2-7|TRBV6-1
CASSEEGYEQYF
>TRBJ2-3|TRBV19
CASSIWAGGTDTQYF
>TRBJ2-2|TRBV18
CASSPVSGRSNTGELFF
>TRBJ2-1|TRBV7-2
CASSSRGTRSYNEQFF
>TRBJ2-5|TRBV5-6
CASSLGGSGMYQETQYF
>TRBJ1-2|TRBV4-2
CASSQDRFYGYTF
>TRBJ2-1|TRBV28
CASSFRTRRQIYNEQFF
>TRBJ2-2|TRBV9
CASSPSGYTGELFF
>TRBJ2-5|TRBV5-1
CASSLSTGVGETQYF
>TRBJ2-5|TRBV5-1
CASSLGPGETQYF
>TRBJ2-3|TRBV6-5
CASSYYGSTDTQYF
>TRBJ2-1|TRBV2
CASSARTGLSEQFF
>TRBJ2-1|TRBV6-1
CASSEPWSSLAGGPWEQFF
>TRBJ2-1|TRBV5-4
CASSLGGRGLNEQFF
>TRBJ2-2|TRBV5-1
CASSLAGLAGNTGELFF
>TRBJ1-1|TRBV28
CATSPVTEAFF
>TRBJ2-1|TRBV5-1
CASNKQGSREQFF
>TRBJ2-7|TRBV18
CASSPPGQLSAYEQYF
>TRBJ2-3|TRBV2
CASIPPGLAGGADTQYF
>TRBJ2-1|TRBV7-9
CASSAGTGVVNEQFF
>TRBJ1-1|TRBV5-4
CASSRDTEAFF
>TRBJ1-5|TRBV5-1
CASSLGQGDNQPQHF
>TRBJ2-3|TRBV6-1
CASSEGLRTDTQYF
>TRBJ2-3|TRBV28
CASNFASADTQYF
>TRBJ1-5|TRBV28
CASSWVDSKDQPQHF
>TRBJ1-1|TRBV5-1
CASSNLQGSNTEAFF
>TRBJ2-1|TRBV5-1
CASSLEPGQNNEQFF
>TRBJ2-7|TRBV5-1
CASSTGPLGGEQYF
>TRBJ2-1|TRBV4-1
CASSQGSRGEQFF
>TRBJ1-2|TRBV19
CASTQEGYGYTF
>TRBJ1-4|TRBV9
CASSHPGEGEKLFF